This T cell receptor (beta chain) was identified in a study of shared clonotypes between healthy human individuals (dated by TCRdb to the early 2020s). General notes on the study: Two women and a few men aged 18 to 49 years were included in the cohort. For each donor, CD4 naive and CD4 memory were each given three plates, CD8 naive was given two plates, and CD8 memory was given one plate. To estimate repertoire size and how much clonotype sharing occurs between individuals, the study deeply sequenced the blood TCR repertoires of five or six healthy adults. Different laboratories and diverse techniques were used to prepare libraries and sequence TCR repertoires, to increase sequencing depth and limit assay-specific biases. Per donor, leukapheresis produced somewhere between about 0.94 and 10 billion PBMCs.

Findings and caveats that apply to the study as a whole: Only blood was sampled, and tissue TCR repertoires likely differ from those in blood. Based on pairwise subsampling, the degree of clonotype sharing among donors was expected to be affected by sequencing depth. Higher generation probabilities were observed for clonotypes shared by all four sorted-subset donors than for non-shared clonotypes. Naive subsets generally had larger estimated clonotype richness than memory subsets did. Across four donors, about 4.5% of naive CD4, 3% to 3.5% of naive CD8, roughly 2.3% of memory CD4, and 0.4% of memory CD8 clonotypes were shared. Rarefaction of sorted-subset datasets indicated incomplete sequencing despite the large sequencing depth. The small number of donors limited the genetic and exposure-history diversity represented.

Remarks on this clone: The antigen it binds to is not known. It has no much larger one-base neighbor in the sample; base qualities were not kept.

CD8 naive samples were CD45RO-negative cells positively selected for CCR7, giving a CD45RA+CCR7+ population that excluded TemRA cells. The donors were healthy, HIV-negative adults with no recently reported acute infections or vaccinations. Every donor was a Caucasian adult residing in Nashville, Tennessee, USA. Blood was obtained by leukapheresis, after which PBMCs were separated by Ficoll-Histopaque density gradient centrifugation and cryopreserved in liquid nitrogen vapor phase. Purity and quantity of every magnetically sorted T cell population were checked by analytical flow cytometry. From each sorted fraction, genomic DNA was isolated and quantified by UV absorbance on a Nanodrop 2000c. As encoded in the germline V gene (reference sequence), CDR1 is PRHDT while CDR2 is FYEKMQ. The CDR3 runs 16 residues from the cysteine to the phenylalanine. This entry keeps only the CDR3 DNA: 48 bases, framed from base 1. V is reduced by 0 bases and J by 2 bases, leaving a spacing of 10 bases between them.

TCR CDR3 regions were amplified from genomic DNA by multiplex PCR using the deep immunoSEQ assay. Extracted genomic DNA from each cell subset was spread evenly across all wells of several immunoSEQ 96-well plates, with each plate serving as a replicate. For sorted subsets, roughly 200 ng of genomic DNA, equivalent to tens of thousands of T cell genomes, went into each replicate PCR. Purified libraries were measured with a Qubit 3.0 fluorometer, size-checked on a Bioanalyzer 2100, and measured again with the KAPA Library Quantification kit. A separate single-read 150-cycle Illumina NextSeq 550 flow cell was used to sequence each immunoSEQ 96-well plate. Per the authors' processing: Because only junctional sequences without quality scores were contained in the immunoSEQ output, filtering matching that applied to full-length reads could not be performed. To assign V/J genes and CDR3, sequences were annotated using PyIR, a Python wrapper for IgBLAST v1.9, with IMGT germline references. Reads with weak V/J assignments (E-value above 1e-6), missing CDR3, stop codons, out-of-frame junctions, or ambiguous translated residues were removed. A V3J clonotype was defined by an identical inferred V gene, J gene, and CDR3 amino acid sequence. The percentage overlap between two repertoires was calculated by dividing the number of shared unique clonotypes by the size of the smaller repertoire. RTK rarefaction, the Chao1 estimator, and Recon v2.1 estimates of unobserved clonotypes were used to assess repertoire richness. Generation probabilities were computed with OLGA for all TCRbeta clonotypes obtained by the gDNA method from a handful of donors. TCRdb mirrors the immuneACCESS table, restricted to in-frame sequences. Some clones are absent from its copies; in checked studies, under half trace to an unresolved V gene, and the reason for the others is unknown. Clone size and the V and J calls come from that table; the DNA yielded D and trimming. For this sample the table gives around 2,100,000 clones, of which around 96% were detected only once. The ten most abundant clones make up approximately 1.2% of the sample.

The specimen sequenced was naive CD8+ T cells sorted from blood. This sample's cell subset or site label indicates: CD45RA+CCR7+. This receptor was identified in a man younger than 30 in good health. The rearranged chain carries TRBV13 and TRBJ1-4, with no reliable assignment of the D segment. The DNA sequence is TGTGCCAGCAGCTTAGGCCGGGGTATGACTAATGAAAAACTGTTTTTT. Its protein product is CASSLGRGMTNEKLFF.